Shown below are 13 T cell receptor beta chains from a single sample sequenced in a study of T cell changes during pregnancy in multiple sclerosis. TCRdb's table, derived via immunoSEQ multiplex PCR, lists solely in-frame clones and lacks some. The sample records around 50,000 clones, 85% to 90% being singletons. The sample was CD8+ T cells from peripheral blood mononuclear cells, taken in the second trimester of pregnancy. These receptors all come from a female donor with multiple sclerosis, enrolled in a pregnancy study.

The V and J genes are TRBV7-9 and TRBJ1-1; possible D gene TRBD1, 5 bases. From germline, CDR1 is SEHNR and CDR2 FQNEAQ (reference sequence). The CDR3 covers 17 residues. Between the trimmed V and J ends, which lost 2 bases and 0 bases, there was a span of 16 bases. As DNA, the CDR3 is TGTGCCAGCAGCTTATACGGCCAGGGACTAATGAACACTGAAGCTTTCTTT. Amino acids: CASSLYGQGLMNTEAFF. The complete variable domain, with remaining parts taken from reference TRBV7-9 and TRBJ1-1, reads DTGVSQNPRHKITKRGQNVTFRCDPISEHNRLYWYRQTLGQGPEFLTYFQNEAQLEKSRLLSDRFSAERPKGSFSTLEIQRTEQGDSAMYLCASSLYGQGLMNTEAFFGQGTRLTVV.

The V call is TRBV4-2, the J call TRBJ1-1, with D perhaps matching TRBD1 (6 bases). CDR3 length equals 15 residues. The V and J ends lost 1 base and 0 bases respectively, with 9 bases between them. Germline V gives CDR1 LGHNA, CDR2 YNFKEQ. CDR3 protein: CASSQAGDMNTEAFF. CDR3 nucleotide sequence: TGTGCCAGCAGCCAAGCAGGGGACATGAACACTGAAGCTTTCTTT.

The V and J genes are TRBV6-5 and TRBJ2-7; D is unclear. Germline CDR1 and CDR2: MNHEY and SVGAGI. Trimming pared 2 bases from V and 0 bases from J, leaving 8 bases between. CDR3 length: 14 amino acids. CDR3 sequence (DNA): TGTGCCAGCAGTTACCAGGAAAGCTCCTACGAGCAGTACTTC. Translating it yields CASSYQESSYEQYF.

This rearrangement joins TRBV7-9 to TRBJ1-2, with 9 bases aligning to TRBD1. Germline V gene data show CDR1 as SEHNR and CDR2 as FQNEAQ (reference sequence). V was clipped by 5 bases and J by 5 bases; unmatched bases: 6. The CDR3 runs 14 residues. This chain's CDR3 is CASSSPDRGYGYTF. Here the CDR3 DNA reads TGTGCCAGCAGCAGCCCGGACAGGGGATATGGCTACACCTTC.

The sample holds a few counts of this clone. The chain employs TRBV5-6 and TRBJ1-6; D gene uncertain. CDR3 length equals 15 residues. CDR1 is SGHDT and CDR2 is YYEEEE in the germline V gene. The ends were cut back, 4 bases at V and 0 bases at J, with 8 bases in the middle. The CDR3, as DNA: TGTGCCAGCAGCCATGAGAGCTCCTATAATTCACCCCTCCACTTT. This encodes CASSHESSYNSPLHF.

The chain combines TRBV6-1 with TRBJ1-1, with 7 positions matching TRBD1. Germline CDR1 and CDR2: MNHNS and SASEGT. The CDR3 runs 16 residues. V dropped 3 bases and J dropped 0; count of bases not matched to a gene: 7. The CDR3 nucleotides read TGTGCCAGCAGTGAGATATTGGGACAGATGAACACTGAAGCTTTCTTT. Its translation: CASSEILGQMNTEAFF.

This clone has only one observation. The V gene is TRBV6-1, the J gene TRBJ1-2; tentatively, D is TRBD1 (6 bases). Germline V gives CDR1 MNHNS, CDR2 SASEGT. This CDR3 comprises 16 residues. Trimming took 4 bases from V and 4 from J, leaving 19 bases between them. CDR3 coding DNA: TGTGCCAGCAGTGTCTACTCAGGGGATACGACCTATGGCTACACCTTC. Translating gives CASSVYSGDTTYGYTF.

The rearrangement uses TRBV2 and TRBJ1-1; maybe TRBD1 (6 bases). With 2 bases removed from V and 5 bases from J, the gap between germline ends came to 18 bases. Looked up from germline, CDR1 is SNHLY and CDR2 is FYNNEI. The CDR3 loop spans 16 amino acids. The CDR3 is CASSESNRAARTEAFF. DNA of the CDR3: TGTGCCAGCAGTGAAAGTAACAGGGCGGCGAGGACTGAAGCTTTCTTT. Looking up the rest from reference TRBV2 and TRBJ1-1 gives the full variable domain: EPEVTQTPSHQVTQMGQEVILRCVPISNHLYFYWYRQILGQKVEFLVSFYNNEISEKSEIFDDQFSVERPDGSNFTLKIRSTKLEDSAMYFCASSESNRAARTEAFFGQGTRLTVV.

The chain joins TRBV7-6 to TRBJ2-5; 8 nucleotides line up with TRBD1. This CDR3 contains 15 residues. Germline loops: CDR1 SGHVS, CDR2 FNYEAQ. V lost 4 bases to trimming and J lost 5 bases; unmatched junction nucleotides: 9. The CDR3 DNA follows: TGTGCCAGCAGCTATTCCCAGGGGGCGGGGGAGACCCAGTACTTC. Encoded protein: CASSYSQGAGETQYF.

The count of this clone is one. The chain uses TRBV27 and TRBJ2-2, with 8 nucleotides matching TRBD1. In germline, CDR1 is MNHEY, CDR2 SMNVEV (reference sequence). V gave up 7 bases and J gave up 4 bases; unmatched junction bases: 5. The CDR3 totals 14 residues. CDR3 sequence (DNA): TGTGCCAGCAACCCTACAGGGGGCACCGGGGAGCTGTTTTTT. Its protein product is CASNPTGGTGELFF.

This clone was detected once. V is TRBV7-9 and J is TRBJ2-7; TRBD1 aligns across 12 bases. J was trimmed by 5 bases and V by 5 bases; bases with no gene match: 10. Germline CDR1 and CDR2: SEHNR and FQNEAQ (reference sequence). This CDR3 is 16 amino acids long. CDR3 loop: CASSQPAGQGAHEQYF. DNA of the CDR3: TGTGCCAGCAGCCAACCGGCGGGACAGGGGGCTCACGAGCAGTACTTC.

V usage is TRBV7-6 and J usage is TRBJ2-1; 10 bases are shared with TRBD1. The CDR3 loop spans 16 amino acids. CDR1 SGHVS and CDR2 FNYEAQ come from the germline V gene. V shed 1 base and J 8 bases; nucleotides not matched to a gene: 8. The CDR3 reads CASSLVRQGAGDEQFF. The CDR3 DNA sequence: TGTGCCAGCAGCTTAGTTAGACAGGGGGCTGGAGATGAGCAGTTCTTC.

V is TRBV7-3 and J is TRBJ1-1, with D tentatively TRBD1 (6 bases). The V and J ends lost 6 bases and 8 bases respectively, with 13 bases between them. This CDR3 is built from 12 residues. Germline V lookup: CDR1 SGHTA, CDR2 FQGTGA. In DNA, the CDR3 is TGTGCCAGCAGACAGGGACGGAGCGAAGCTTTCTTT. Translated, it gives CASRQGRSEAFF.